The T cell receptor (beta chain) described here comes from a study of cytomegalovirus exposure and HLA in healthy donors. Study results and caveats: An analysis was carried out later, and it reportedly showed fewer N-insertions in an Asian-associated ancestry cluster than the 666-donor mean.

Deletions cut 2 bases from V and 5 bases from J, with 9 bases between. This CDR3 contains 13 residues. The V gene's germline CDR1 is MNHEY and CDR2 SMNVEV (reference sequence). PCR primers comprised 60 Vbeta and 13 Jbeta primers. Repertoires were generated with immunoSEQ multiplex PCR, while TCRdb's copy carries only in-frame clones and drops some. Of about 120,000 clones listed, more than 80% are singletons. As regards this clone: Antigen specificity is unknown.

The sample was PBMCs. V usage is TRBV27 and J usage is TRBJ1-2, with D unclear. The sequence was obtained from a man aged 40-49 years in good health and CMV-seronegative. The DNA for the CDR3 is TGTGCCAGCAGTTTAAACAGCGGATATGGCTACACCTTC. It is translated as CASSLNSGYGYTF.